This TCR beta chain was recorded in a study of regulatory T cells in long-lasting Graves disease. Noted time point: persistent/refractory GD, antithyroid drugs over 5 years with positive TRAb. RNA isolated from PBMCs was used to make the TCR library. The collection involved drawing approximately 9.9 milliliters of peripheral blood into EDTA tubes. This CDR3 spans 15 amino acids. Trimming took 9 bases from V and 4 from J, leaving 21 bases between them. A note on this clonotype: Its antigen is not identified.

Study-level findings and limits: Among samples with persistent disease, TRBV28, TRBJ1-2 and TRBJ2-5 were favored.

Relying on iRepertoire HTBI primers and Arm-PCR of CDR3 regions, the team built TCR beta libraries. As handled by the study authors: About 62 TRBV and about 15 TRBJ segments were identified across samples. TCRdb recomputed calls from the multiplex PCR reads with MiXCR, one row per CDR3 protein. TCRdb's processing, not the study's, gives the V and J calls here. Found here are around 400,000 distinct CDR3 sequences, approximately 22% of them singletons; the top ten hold around 15%. This TCR was sampled from a female donor with Graves disease. The sequenced sample was peripheral blood mononuclear cells (PBMCs), obtained when the disease was refractory, from a patient treated with antithyroid drugs. The chain joins TRBV12-3 or TRBV12-4 to TRBJ2-5; D not resolved. The CDR3 region is CARGNRRVRRETQYF. The CDR3 coding sequence is TGTGCCAGGGGTAATCGACGGGTCAGGAGAGAGACCCAGTACTTC.